The rows below give T cell receptor beta chains drawn from one sample of a study of cytomegalovirus exposure and HLA in healthy donors. Profiling relied on immunoSEQ multiplex PCR, and the TCRdb table lists in-frame clones only, not all of them. This table holds 40,000 to 60,000 clones, 94% found once. The sample was PBMCs. Receptors were obtained from a woman aged 18-29 years in good health and CMV-seropositive. Both conserved end residues are part of each CDR3. D genes are given only for firm matches. Size is omitted from some rows. Given values are once, few, many or a class for expanded clones.

D	V	J	size	CDR3	DNA
-	TRBV27	TRBJ1-2	-	CASSQSGFYGYTF	TGTGCCAGCAGCCAATCGGGGTTCTATGGCTACACCTTC
TRBD1	TRBV6-6	TRBJ1-5	-	CASSRTGGGQPQHF	TGTGCCAGCAGCCGGACAGGGGGCGGTCAGCCCCAGCATTTT
-	TRBV6-1	TRBJ2-1	-	CASSGTGINSISYNEQFF	TGTGCCAGCAGTGGAACAGGGATCAACTCCATCTCCTACAATGAGCAGTTCTTC
TRBD2	TRBV7-2	TRBJ2-1	-	CASSLDWGLVPSNEQFF	TGTGCCAGCAGCTTAGATTGGGGACTAGTACCCTCTAATGAGCAGTTCTTC
TRBD2	TRBV11-3	TRBJ2-1	-	CASSLGLASVHEQFF	TGTGCCAGCAGCTTAGGACTAGCGTCAGTCCATGAGCAGTTCTTC
TRBD1	TRBV28	TRBJ1-3	-	CASSTFGQGRGNTIYF	TGTGCCAGCAGTACCTTTGGACAGGGGAGGGGAAACACCATATATTTT
-	TRBV11-2	TRBJ2-7	once	CASSLSSAGSYEQYF	TGTGCCAGCAGCTTAAGTTCCGCGGGGTCCTACGAGCAGTACTTC
-	TRBV13	TRBJ2-7	-	CASSYRVSYEQYF	TGTGCCAGCAGCTACAGGGTCTCCTACGAGCAGTACTTC
TRBD1	TRBV6-6	TRBJ2-2	-	CASSTGQGGGGELFF	TGTGCCAGCAGCACGGGACAGGGGGGTGGCGGGGAGCTGTTTTTT
-	TRBV13	TRBJ2-7	-	CASSGGSVSYEQYF	TGTGCCAGCAGTGGGGGGTCTGTTTCCTACGAGCAGTACTTC
TRBD2	TRBV5-1	TRBJ2-1	-	CASSSGLAGVSEQFF	TGCGCCAGCAGCTCGGGACTAGCGGGAGTCAGTGAGCAGTTCTTC
TRBD1	TRBV5-1	TRBJ2-2	-	CATTPRTGGTGELFF	TGCGCCACCACTCCGAGGACAGGGGGCACCGGGGAGCTGTTTTTT
-	TRBV6-1	TRBJ2-3	-	CASEQDYADTQYF	TGTGCCAGCGAACAGGACTACGCAGATACGCAGTATTTT
-	TRBV5-1	TRBJ2-3	once	CASSLASRTDTQYF	TGCGCCAGCAGCTTGGCGTCTCGGACAGATACGCAGTATTTT
TRBD1	TRBV15	TRBJ1-4	-	CATSRARGQGDEKLFF	TGTGCCACCAGCAGAGCCAGGGGGCAAGGGGATGAAAAACTGTTTTTT
TRBD2	TRBV19	TRBJ2-5	-	CASSQELAGPQETQYF	TGTGCCAGTAGTCAGGAACTAGCGGGACCCCAAGAGACCCAGTACTTC
-	TRBV11-3	TRBJ2-7	-	CASSLEVGRGWYF	TGTGCCAGCAGCTTAGAAGTTGGCAGGGGATGGTACTTC
TRBD2	TRBV14	TRBJ2-1	-	CASSQGTSGRNEQFF	TGTGCCAGCAGCCAAGGGACTAGCGGGAGGAATGAGCAGTTCTTC
-	TRBV18	TRBJ2-7	-	CASVAGIDEQYF	TGTGCCTCGGTGGCCGGGATCGACGAGCAGTACTTC
-	TRBV19	TRBJ1-4	once	CASSIDTATNEKLFF	TGTGCCAGTAGTATAGATACGGCAACTAATGAAAAACTGTTTTTT
-	TRBV6-5	TRBJ2-1	-	CASSYHRGTYNEQFF	TGTGCCAGCAGTTACCACCGGGGTACCTACAATGAGCAGTTCTTC
-	TRBV28	TRBJ2-3	-	CASSSGHRWEDTQYF	TGTGCCAGCAGTTCCGGACACAGGTGGGAAGATACGCAGTATTTT
TRBD1	TRBV6-5	TRBJ1-1	-	CASRDRASYTEAFF	TGTGCCAGTAGGGACAGGGCCTCTTACACTGAAGCTTTCTTT
TRBD2	TRBV28	TRBJ2-1	-	CASSVARGLALGEQFF	TGTGCCAGCAGCGTAGCCAGGGGACTAGCGTTAGGTGAGCAGTTCTTC
TRBD1	TRBV10-3	TRBJ1-2	-	CAISETEQGAYGYTF	TGTGCCATCAGTGAAACTGAACAGGGGGCCTATGGCTACACCTTC
-	TRBV25-1	TRBJ2-7	-	CASSDGAYEQYF	TGTGCCAGCAGTGACGGAGCCTACGAGCAGTACTTC
TRBD1	TRBV15	TRBJ1-3	-	CATSRPDRGERNTIYF	TGTGCCACCAGCAGACCCGACAGGGGGGAAAGGAACACCATATATTTT
-	TRBV27	TRBJ2-3	-	CASRTTHSTDTQYF	TGTGCCAGCAGGACTACCCATAGCACAGATACGCAGTATTTT
-	TRBV7-3	TRBJ2-3	-	CASSLSSASDTQYF	TGTGCCAGCAGCTTATCCTCAGCGTCCGATACGCAGTATTTT
TRBD2	TRBV28	TRBJ2-1	-	CASSFLIQREENEQFF	TGTGCCAGCAGTTTCCTAATCCAGCGGGAGGAAAATGAGCAGTTCTTC
-	TRBV2	TRBJ2-1	-	CASSDVYLSYNEQFF	TGTGCCAGCAGTGATGTATACCTATCTTACAATGAGCAGTTCTTC
-	TRBV6-4	TRBJ2-2	-	CASEADTGELFF	TGTGCCAGCGAAGCGGACACCGGGGAGCTGTTTTTT
TRBD2	TRBV18	TRBJ2-1	-	CASSPGREVSYNEQFF	TGTGCCAGCTCACCAGGGCGGGAGGTCTCCTACAATGAGCAGTTCTTC
-	TRBV19	TRBJ2-1	-	CASTPEAGSYNEQFF	TGTGCCAGTACCCCAGAGGCGGGCAGCTACAATGAGCAGTTCTTC
-	TRBV28	TRBJ2-1	-	CASSWTGGAEQFF	TGTGCCAGCAGCTGGACTGGGGGGGCTGAGCAGTTCTTC
-	TRBV5-1	TRBJ2-2	-	CASSLSGGNTGELFF	TGCGCCAGCAGCTTGTCCGGGGGGAACACCGGGGAGCTGTTTTTT
TRBD2	TRBV18	TRBJ2-1	-	CASSPSPTSGRYHEQFF	TGTGCCAGCTCACCCTCGCCGACTAGCGGGAGATACCATGAGCAGTTCTTC
TRBD2	TRBV2	TRBJ2-1	once	CASSEGLAAYNEQFF	TGTGCCAGCAGTGAAGGCCTAGCGGCATACAATGAGCAGTTCTTC
-	TRBV14	TRBJ2-5	-	CASSHAETQYF	TGTGCCAGCAGCCACGCGGAGACCCAGTACTTC
-	TRBV7-8	TRBJ2-7	-	CASSTIQGGRSYEQYF	TGTGCCAGCAGCACTATTCAGGGTGGAAGGTCCTACGAGCAGTACTTC